This is a list of T cell receptor beta chains from one sample in a study of CD8 T cells in ankylosing spondylitis. MiXCR was run by TCRdb on the 5' RACE reads, yielding one entry per CDR3 protein. Among about 750,000 distinct CDR3 sequences, around 20% were seen once, and the ten largest hold around 19%. Sequenced material: blood, either unsorted or a sorted T cell fraction (not recorded which). These TCRs come from a male donor with ankylosing spondylitis. CDR3s include the opening cysteine and the closing phenylalanine or tryptophan. Clone size is shown for a subset of rows, as once, few, many or a class of expanded clone.

size: NA
J: TRBJ2-1
V: TRBV20-1
CDR3: CSAREAGGYNEQFF

size: NA
J: TRBJ1-6
V: TRBV7-8
CDR3: CASSLGSTGPSSYNSPLHF

size: NA
J: TRBJ2-5
V: TRBV11-2
CDR3: CASSLGQGGQTQYF

size: few
J: TRBJ2-7
V: TRBV20-1
CDR3: CSARGWGEVMDEQYF

size: few
J: TRBJ2-7
V: TRBV28
CDR3: CASSHSGGMTYEQYF

size: NA
J: TRBJ1-1
V: TRBV11-3
CDR3: CASSLDGSAEAFF

size: NA
J: TRBJ1-4
V: TRBV10-3
CDR3: CAISDIDEKLFF

size: few
J: TRBJ2-1
V: TRBV4-1
CDR3: CASSQEPGQGNNEQFF

size: NA
J: TRBJ1-4
V: TRBV5-1
CDR3: CASSSTKDSFWGGTEKLFF

size: NA
J: TRBJ1-1
V: TRBV10-3
CDR3: CAIKANSGNTEAFF

size: once
J: TRBJ2-1
V: TRBV20-1
CDR3: CSAWEDYGYDEQFF

size: NA
J: TRBJ2-1
V: TRBV24-1
CDR3: CATAAGGLYNEQFF

size: NA
J: TRBJ2-1
V: TRBV5-1
CDR3: CASRDTSYNEQFF

size: few
J: TRBJ2-1
V: TRBV20-1
CDR3: CSARDPGSRSGLAYNEQFF

size: NA
J: TRBJ2-7
V: TRBV7-2
CDR3: CASSMTGASYEQYF

size: few
J: TRBJ2-1
V: TRBV12-3/TRBV12-4
CDR3: CASRDRGKNEQFF

size: few
J: TRBJ1-1
V: TRBV7-8
CDR3: CASSLVNTGTEAFF

size: many
J: TRBJ1-3
V: TRBV6-1
CDR3: CASSRGLMSSGNTIYF

size: NA
J: TRBJ1-6
V: TRBV2
CDR3: CASESDSNSPLHF

size: few
J: TRBJ2-1
V: TRBV7-8
CDR3: CASSPTPEYNEQFF

size: few
J: TRBJ1-2
V: TRBV7-8
CDR3: CASSSPGQIYGYTF

size: NA
J: TRBJ2-4
V: TRBV12-3/TRBV12-4
CDR3: CASSQHGENIQYF

size: many
J: TRBJ2-2
V: TRBV5-5
CDR3: CASSPRGSVTGELFF

size: few
J: TRBJ2-5
V: TRBV5-1
CDR3: CASSADAVMETQYF

size: NA
J: TRBJ2-7
V: TRBV4-1
CDR3: CASSQASGSWDEQYF

size: NA
J: TRBJ1-1
V: TRBV3-1
CDR3: CASSQAAGARGTEAFF

size: NA
J: TRBJ1-5
V: TRBV20-1
CDR3: CSAPQGPNQPQHF

size: NA
J: TRBJ1-1
V: TRBV29-1
CDR3: CSGGGTGFTEAFF

size: NA
J: TRBJ1-1
V: TRBV7-3
CDR3: CASSPNGALRNTEAFF

size: NA
J: TRBJ2-3
V: TRBV5-1
CDR3: CASSLRAEGTTDTQYF

size: few
J: TRBJ1-5
V: TRBV4-3
CDR3: CASSQDRWGRNQPQHF

size: NA
J: TRBJ2-1
V: TRBV5-5
CDR3: CASSIAGGVYNEQFF

size: NA
J: TRBJ2-7
V: TRBV12-3/TRBV12-4
CDR3: CASSTQVGRSYEQYF

size: few
J: TRBJ1-3
V: TRBV6-1
CDR3: CASSEYDGRSGNTIYF

size: few
J: TRBJ1-2
V: TRBV3-1
CDR3: CASSLDRGDGYTF

size: NA
J: TRBJ2-7
V: TRBV11-2
CDR3: CASRFADYEQYF

size: few
J: TRBJ1-3
V: TRBV11-2
CDR3: CASSLWDRRRNTIYF

size: NA
J: TRBJ1-1
V: TRBV19
CDR3: CASSSRPSGNTEAFF

size: NA
J: TRBJ2-5
V: TRBV15
CDR3: CATSRETGDPGETQYF

size: NA
J: TRBJ2-7
V: TRBV12-3/TRBV12-4
CDR3: CASSPWGHSSYEQYF

size: NA
J: TRBJ1-1
V: TRBV5-1
CDR3: CASSRRQGAYGEAFF

size: NA
J: TRBJ1-2
V: TRBV18
CDR3: CASSPGTQSNYGYTF

size: few
J: TRBJ1-2
V: TRBV7-8
CDR3: CASSFRLSRGNGNYGYTF

size: NA
J: TRBJ2-7
V: TRBV11-2
CDR3: CASSLDYGSGGDSEQYF

size: few
J: TRBJ2-7
V: TRBV12-3/TRBV12-4
CDR3: CASRPGADYEQYF

size: NA
J: TRBJ2-4
V: TRBV20-1
CDR3: CSGGAKNIQYF

size: NA
J: TRBJ1-2
V: TRBV28
CDR3: CASSLSGGRGYTF

size: few
J: TRBJ2-7
V: TRBV7-2
CDR3: CASSLGTISRYEQYF

size: NA
J: TRBJ1-5
V: TRBV4-2
CDR3: CASSQDGDRDNQPQHF

size: many
J: TRBJ2-7
V: TRBV5-6
CDR3: CASSPRWALGTYEQYF

size: NA
J: TRBJ1-6
V: TRBV5-1
CDR3: CASSWAGEGSPLHF

size: many
J: TRBJ2-1
V: TRBV29-1
CDR3: CSAAGLAFDEQFF

size: NA
J: TRBJ2-1
V: TRBV24-1
CDR3: CATSDSLAGVRGNEQFF

size: NA
J: TRBJ2-1
V: TRBV5-5
CDR3: CASSLQAYGGDEQFF

size: NA
J: TRBJ2-1
V: TRBV3-1
CDR3: CASSQDGSAGASYNEQFF

size: few
J: TRBJ1-2
V: TRBV15
CDR3: CATSSSFGGGYTF